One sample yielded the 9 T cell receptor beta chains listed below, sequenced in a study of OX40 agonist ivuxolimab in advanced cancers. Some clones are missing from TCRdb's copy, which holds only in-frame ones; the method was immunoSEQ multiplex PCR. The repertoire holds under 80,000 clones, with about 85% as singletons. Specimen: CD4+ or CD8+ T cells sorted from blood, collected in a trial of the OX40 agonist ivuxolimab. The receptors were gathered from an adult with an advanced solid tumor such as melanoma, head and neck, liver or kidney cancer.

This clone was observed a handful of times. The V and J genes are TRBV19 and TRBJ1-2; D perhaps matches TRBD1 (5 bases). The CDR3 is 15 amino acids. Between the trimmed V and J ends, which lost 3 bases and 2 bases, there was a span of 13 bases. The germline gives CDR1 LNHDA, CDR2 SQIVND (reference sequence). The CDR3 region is CASSMQGTGNYGYTF. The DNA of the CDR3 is TGTGCCAGTAGTATGCAAGGGACGGGGAACTATGGCTACACCTTC.

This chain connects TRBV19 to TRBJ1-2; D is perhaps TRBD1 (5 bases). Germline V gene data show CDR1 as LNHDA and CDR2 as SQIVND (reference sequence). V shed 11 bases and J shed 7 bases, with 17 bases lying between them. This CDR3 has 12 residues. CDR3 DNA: TGTGCCGGAAGGGGCCCGGGAATTGGCTACACCTTC. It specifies CAGRGPGIGYTF.

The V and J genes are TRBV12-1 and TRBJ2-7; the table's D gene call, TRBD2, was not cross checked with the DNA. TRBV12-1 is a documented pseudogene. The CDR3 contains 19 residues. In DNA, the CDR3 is TGTGCCAGCAGCTTGTTTCCCCTTATGGATAGGAGTAGACGACACGAGCAGTACTTC. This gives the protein CASSLFPLMDRSRRHEQYF.

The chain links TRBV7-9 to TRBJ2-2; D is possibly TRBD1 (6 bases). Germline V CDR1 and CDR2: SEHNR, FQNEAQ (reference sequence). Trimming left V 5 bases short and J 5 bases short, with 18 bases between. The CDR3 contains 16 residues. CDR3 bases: TGTGCCAGCAGCCTAGATACAGGGCGTGGGACCGGGGAGCTGTTTTTT. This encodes CASSLDTGRGTGELFF.

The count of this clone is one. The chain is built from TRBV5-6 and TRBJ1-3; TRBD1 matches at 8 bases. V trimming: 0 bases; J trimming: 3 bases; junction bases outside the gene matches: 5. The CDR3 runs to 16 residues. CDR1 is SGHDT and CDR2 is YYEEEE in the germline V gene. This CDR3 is CASSLALDRGGNTIYF. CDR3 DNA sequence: TGTGCCAGCAGCTTGGCCCTCGACAGGGGTGGAAACACCATATATTTT.

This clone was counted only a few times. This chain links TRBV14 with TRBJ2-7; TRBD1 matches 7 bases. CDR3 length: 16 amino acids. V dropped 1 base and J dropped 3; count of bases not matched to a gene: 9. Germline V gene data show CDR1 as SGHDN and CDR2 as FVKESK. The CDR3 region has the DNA TGTGCCAGCAGCCAAGTTCTGGGACAGCTCTTCTACGAGCAGTACTTC. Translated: CASSQVLGQLFYEQYF.

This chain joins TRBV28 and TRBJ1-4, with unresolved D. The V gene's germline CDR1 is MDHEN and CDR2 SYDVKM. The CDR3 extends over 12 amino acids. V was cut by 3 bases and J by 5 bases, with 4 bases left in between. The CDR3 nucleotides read TGTGCCAGCAGTTTGCGGAATGAAAAACTGTTTTTT. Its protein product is CASSLRNEKLFF.

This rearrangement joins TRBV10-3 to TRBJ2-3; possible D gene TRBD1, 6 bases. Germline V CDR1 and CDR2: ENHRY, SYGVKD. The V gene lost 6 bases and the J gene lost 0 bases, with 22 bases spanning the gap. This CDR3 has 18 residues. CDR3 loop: CAISERGGRGSSTDTQYF. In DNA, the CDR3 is TGTGCCATCAGCGAAAGAGGGGGTAGGGGATCTAGCACAGATACGCAGTATTTT.

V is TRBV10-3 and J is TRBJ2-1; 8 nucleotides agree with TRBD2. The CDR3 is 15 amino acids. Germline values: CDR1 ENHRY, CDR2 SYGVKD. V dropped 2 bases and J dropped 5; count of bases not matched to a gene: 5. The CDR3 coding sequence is TGTGCCATCAGTGAGGATACTAGCGGAAACAATGAGCAGTTCTTC. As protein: CAISEDTSGNNEQFF.